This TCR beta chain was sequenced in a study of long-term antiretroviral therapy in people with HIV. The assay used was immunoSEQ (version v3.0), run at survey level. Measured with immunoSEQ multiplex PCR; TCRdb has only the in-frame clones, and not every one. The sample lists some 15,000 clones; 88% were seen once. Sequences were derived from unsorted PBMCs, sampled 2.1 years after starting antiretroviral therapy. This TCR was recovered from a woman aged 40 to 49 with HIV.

The DNA of the CDR3 is TGTGCCAGCAGCGGGCCCCAAGAGACCCAGTACTTC. Translation gives CASSGPQETQYF. The J gene is TRBJ2-5, the V gene TRBV11-2; D remains unclear. The CDR3 extends over 12 amino acids. Germline-derived CDR1 and CDR2 are SGHAT and FQNNGV. Trimming pared 5 bases from V and 1 base from J, leaving 5 bases between.